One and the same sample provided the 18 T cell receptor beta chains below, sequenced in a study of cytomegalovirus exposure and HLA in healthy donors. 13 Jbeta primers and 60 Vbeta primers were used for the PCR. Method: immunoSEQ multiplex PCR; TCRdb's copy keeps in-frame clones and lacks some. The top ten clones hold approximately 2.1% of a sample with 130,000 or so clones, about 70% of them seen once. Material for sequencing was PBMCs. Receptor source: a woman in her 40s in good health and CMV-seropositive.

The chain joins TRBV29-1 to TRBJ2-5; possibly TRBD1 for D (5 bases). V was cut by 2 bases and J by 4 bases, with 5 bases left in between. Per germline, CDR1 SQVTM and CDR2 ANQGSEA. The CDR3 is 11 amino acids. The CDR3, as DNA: TGCAGCGTTGAACAGGGAGAGACCCAGTACTTC. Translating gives CSVEQGETQYF.

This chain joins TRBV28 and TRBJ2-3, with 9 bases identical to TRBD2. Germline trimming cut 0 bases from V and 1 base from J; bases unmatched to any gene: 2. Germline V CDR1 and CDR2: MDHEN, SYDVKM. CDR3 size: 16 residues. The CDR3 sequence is CASSLWLAGRTDTQYF. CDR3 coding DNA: TGTGCCAGCAGTTTATGGCTAGCGGGGCGCACAGATACGCAGTATTTT.

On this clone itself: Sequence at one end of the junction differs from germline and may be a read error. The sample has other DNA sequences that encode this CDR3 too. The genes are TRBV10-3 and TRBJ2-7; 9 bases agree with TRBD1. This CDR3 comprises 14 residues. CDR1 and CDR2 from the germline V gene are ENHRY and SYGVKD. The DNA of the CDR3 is TGCGCCATCAGTGGCTCCAAACAGGGGGCCGAGCAGTACTTC. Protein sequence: CAISGSKQGAEQYF.

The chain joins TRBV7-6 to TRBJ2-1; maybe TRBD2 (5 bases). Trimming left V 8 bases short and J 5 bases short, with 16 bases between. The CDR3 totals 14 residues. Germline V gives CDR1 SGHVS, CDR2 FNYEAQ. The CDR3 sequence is CASRSGNTDNEQFF. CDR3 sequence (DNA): TGTGCCAGCCGCTCCGGGAATACCGACAATGAGCAGTTCTTC. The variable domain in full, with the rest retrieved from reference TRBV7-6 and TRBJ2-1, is GAGVSQSPRYKVTKRGQDVALRCDPISGHVSLYWYRQALGQGPEFLTYFNYEAQQDKSGLPNDRFSAERPEGSISTLTIQRTEQRDSAMYRCASRSGNTDNEQFFGPGTRLTVL.

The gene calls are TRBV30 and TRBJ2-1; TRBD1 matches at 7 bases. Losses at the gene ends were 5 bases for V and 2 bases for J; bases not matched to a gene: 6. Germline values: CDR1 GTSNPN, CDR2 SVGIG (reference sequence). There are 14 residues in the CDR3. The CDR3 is CAWANQGAYNEQFF. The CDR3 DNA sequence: TGTGCCTGGGCCAATCAGGGGGCCTACAATGAGCAGTTCTTC. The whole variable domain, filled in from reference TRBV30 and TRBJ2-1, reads SQTIHQWPATLVQPVGSPLSLECTVEGTSNPNLYWYRQAAGRGLQLLFYSVGIGQISSEVPQNLSASRPQDRQFILSSKKLLLSDSGFYLCAWANQGAYNEQFFGPGTRLTVL.

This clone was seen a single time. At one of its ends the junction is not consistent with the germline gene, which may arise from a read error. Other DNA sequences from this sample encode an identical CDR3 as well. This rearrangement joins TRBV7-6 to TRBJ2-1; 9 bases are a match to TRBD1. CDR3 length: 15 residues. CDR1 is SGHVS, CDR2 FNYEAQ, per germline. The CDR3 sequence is CASSSGTGTFNEQFF. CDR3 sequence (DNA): TGTGCCAGCAGCTCCGGGACAGGGACCTTCAATGAACAGTTCTTC.

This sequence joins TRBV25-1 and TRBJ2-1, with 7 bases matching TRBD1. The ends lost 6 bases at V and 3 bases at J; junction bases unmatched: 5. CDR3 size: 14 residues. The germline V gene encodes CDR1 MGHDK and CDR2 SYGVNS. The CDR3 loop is CASRLTGLYNEQFF. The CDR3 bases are TGTGCCAGCAGACTGACAGGGCTCTACAATGAGCAGTTCTTC.

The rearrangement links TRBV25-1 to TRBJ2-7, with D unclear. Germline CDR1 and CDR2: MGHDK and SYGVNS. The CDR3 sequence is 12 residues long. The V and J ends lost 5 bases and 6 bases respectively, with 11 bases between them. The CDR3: CASSSRVREQYF. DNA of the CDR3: TGTGCCAGCAGTAGCCGGGTACGCGAGCAGTACTTC.

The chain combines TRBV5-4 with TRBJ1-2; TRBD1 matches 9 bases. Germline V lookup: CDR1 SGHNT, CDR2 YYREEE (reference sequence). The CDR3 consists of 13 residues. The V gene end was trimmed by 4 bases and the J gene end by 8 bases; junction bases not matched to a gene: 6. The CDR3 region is CASSPGQGKGYTF. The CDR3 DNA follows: TGTGCCAGCAGCCCGGGACAGGGAAAGGGCTACACCTTC.

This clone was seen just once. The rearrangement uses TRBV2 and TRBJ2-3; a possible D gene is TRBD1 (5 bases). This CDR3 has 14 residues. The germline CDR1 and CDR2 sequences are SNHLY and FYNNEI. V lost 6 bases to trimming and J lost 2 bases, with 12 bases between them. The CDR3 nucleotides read TGTGCCAGCAGAATAACAGGTCTCACAGATACGCAGTATTTT. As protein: CASRITGLTDTQYF.

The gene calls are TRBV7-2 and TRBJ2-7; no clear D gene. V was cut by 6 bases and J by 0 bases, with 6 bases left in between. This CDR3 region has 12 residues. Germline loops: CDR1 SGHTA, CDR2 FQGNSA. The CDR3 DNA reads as TGTGCCAGCAGTACAAGCTCCTACGAGCAGTACTTC. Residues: CASSTSSYEQYF. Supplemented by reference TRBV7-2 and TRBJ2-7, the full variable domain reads GAGVSQSPSNKVTEKGKDVELRCDPISGHTALYWYRQSLGQGLEFLIYFQGNSAPDKSGLPSDRFSAERTGGSVSTLTIQRTQQEDSAVYLCASSTSSYEQYFGPGTRLTVT.

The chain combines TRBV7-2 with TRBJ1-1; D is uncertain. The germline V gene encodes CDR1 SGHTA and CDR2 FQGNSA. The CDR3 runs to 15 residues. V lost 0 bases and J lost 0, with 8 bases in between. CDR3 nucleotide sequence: TGTGCCAGCAGCTTAGCCCGAAACTTGAACACTGAAGCTTTCTTT. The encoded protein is CASSLARNLNTEAFF. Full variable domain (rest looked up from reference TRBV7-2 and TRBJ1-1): GAGVSQSPSNKVTEKGKDVELRCDPISGHTALYWYRQSLGQGLEFLIYFQGNSAPDKSGLPSDRFSAERTGGSVSTLTIQRTQQEDSAVYLCASSLARNLNTEAFFGQGTRLTVV.

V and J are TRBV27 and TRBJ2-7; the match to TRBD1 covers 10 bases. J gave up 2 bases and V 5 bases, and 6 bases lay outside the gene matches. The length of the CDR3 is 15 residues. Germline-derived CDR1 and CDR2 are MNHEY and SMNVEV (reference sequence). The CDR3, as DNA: TGTGCCAGCAGTGAGCCGGGACAGGGGCCCTACGAGCAGTACTTC. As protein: CASSEPGQGPYEQYF.

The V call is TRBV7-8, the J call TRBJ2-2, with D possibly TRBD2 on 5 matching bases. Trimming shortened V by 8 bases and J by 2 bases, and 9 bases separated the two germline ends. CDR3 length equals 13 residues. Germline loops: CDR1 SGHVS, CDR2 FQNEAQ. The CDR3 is CASGGGNTGELFF. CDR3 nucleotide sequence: TGTGCCAGCGGCGGAGGCAACACCGGGGAGCTGTTTTTT.

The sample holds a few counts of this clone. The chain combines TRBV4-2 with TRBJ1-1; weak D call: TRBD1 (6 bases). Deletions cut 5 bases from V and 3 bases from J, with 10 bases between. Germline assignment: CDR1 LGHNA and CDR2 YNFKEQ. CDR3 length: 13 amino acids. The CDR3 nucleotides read TGTGCCAGCAGCTACAGGGTGGACACTGAAGCTTTCTTT. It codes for CASSYRVDTEAFF.

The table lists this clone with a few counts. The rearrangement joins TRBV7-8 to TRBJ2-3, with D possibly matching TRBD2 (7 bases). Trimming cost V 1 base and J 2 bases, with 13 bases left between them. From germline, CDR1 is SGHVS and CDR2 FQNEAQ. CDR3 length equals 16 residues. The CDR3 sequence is CASSLGRGLLTDTQYF. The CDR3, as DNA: TGTGCCAGCAGCTTAGGGCGGGGGCTCCTCACAGATACGCAGTATTTT.

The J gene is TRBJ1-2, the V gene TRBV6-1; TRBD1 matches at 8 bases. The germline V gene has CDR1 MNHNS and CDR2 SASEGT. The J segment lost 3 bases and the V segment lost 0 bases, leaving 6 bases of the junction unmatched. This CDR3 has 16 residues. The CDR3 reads CASSEAAGGGYYGYTF. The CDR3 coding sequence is TGTGCCAGCAGTGAAGCTGCAGGGGGCGGCTACTATGGCTACACCTTC.

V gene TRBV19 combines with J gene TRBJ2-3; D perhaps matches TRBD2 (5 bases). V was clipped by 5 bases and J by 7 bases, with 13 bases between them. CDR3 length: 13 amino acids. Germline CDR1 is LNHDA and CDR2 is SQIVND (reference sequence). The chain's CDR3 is CASSFREENTQYF. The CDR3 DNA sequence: TGTGCCAGTAGTTTCCGGGAAGAAAATACGCAGTATTTT.